Each of the 11 T cell receptor beta chains below was sequenced from the same sample in a study of neoadjuvant anti-PD-1 for oral cavity cancer. TCRdb's copy holds only in-frame clones and misses some; the assay was immunoSEQ multiplex PCR. The data contain around 81,000 clones, 84% of them singletons. The sequencing here drew on PBMCs, taken before nivolumab (anti-PD-1) treatment. These receptors were collected from a person between 40 and 80 years old with oral cavity squamous cell carcinoma.

The table lists this clone with a few counts. The rearrangement links TRBV10-1 to TRBJ2-2; 11 positions agree with TRBD2. Germline values: CDR1 WNHNN, CDR2 SYGVQD (reference sequence). With V trimmed by 2 bases and J by 1 base, 3 bases remained unmatched. There are 17 residues in the CDR3. The CDR3 sequence: CASSERGLAGNTGELFF. CDR3 nucleotides: TGCGCCAGCAGTGAGAGAGGACTAGCGGGGAACACCGGGGAGCTGTTTTTT.

This chain connects TRBV9 to TRBJ2-2; 7 nucleotides align to TRBD2. This CDR3 region has 18 residues. Trimming removed 0 bases from V and 0 bases from J; junction bases left unmatched: 8. Germline CDR1 and CDR2: SGDLS and YYNGEE. CDR3 sequence (DNA): TGTGCCAGCAGCGTAGAGGTAACTAGCGCGGCGAACACCGGGGAGCTGTTTTTT. This encodes CASSVEVTSAANTGELFF. Complete variable domain (other parts from reference TRBV9 and TRBJ2-2): DSGVTQTPKHLITATGQRVTLRCSPRSGDLSVYWYQQSLDQGLQFLIQYYNGEERAKGNILERFSAQQFPDLHSELNLSSLELGDSALYFCASSVEVTSAANTGELFFGEGSRLTVL.

This chain uses TRBV5-1 with TRBJ2-1; D unresolved. CDR3 length equals 12 residues. The germline gives CDR1 SGHRS, CDR2 YFSETQ. With 7 bases removed from V and 7 bases from J, the gap between germline ends came to 12 bases. CDR3 DNA sequence: TGCGCCAGCTTAGCTGGAGAAAATGAGCAGTTCTTC. Amino acid sequence: CASLAGENEQFF.

The rearrangement joins TRBV5-6 to TRBJ2-2, with 7 bases aligning to TRBD2. CDR1 SGHDT and CDR2 YYEEEE come from the germline V gene. This CDR3 region has 14 residues. V was clipped by 5 bases and J by 0 bases; unmatched bases: 1. The DNA of the CDR3 is TGTGCCAGCAGTCGGGAGGCGAACACCGGGGAGCTGTTTTTT. Translated: CASSREANTGELFF.

The chain is built from TRBV7-9 and TRBJ1-5; 8 bases map to TRBD1. V lost 3 bases and J lost 2; bases outside the gene matches: 6. This CDR3 has 16 amino acids. CDR1 SEHNR and CDR2 FQNEAQ come from the germline V gene (reference sequence). In DNA form, the CDR3 reads TGTGCCAGCAGCTTGCAGGGGGCGATTGGCAATCAGCCCCAGCATTTT. It encodes CASSLQGAIGNQPQHF.

V is TRBV5-1 and J is TRBJ2-5; 9 bases align to TRBD2. CDR1 and CDR2 from the germline V gene are SGHRS and YFSETQ. The CDR3 runs 16 residues. V shed 0 bases, J shed 4 bases, and the junction held 7 bases outside the gene matches. The CDR3 region is CASSLVAGVTGETQYF. CDR3 coding DNA: TGCGCCAGCAGCTTGGTAGCGGGAGTAACGGGAGAGACCCAGTACTTC.

This chain links TRBV2 with TRBJ1-2; TRBD1 aligns across 9 bases. Germline CDR1 is SNHLY and CDR2 is FYNNEI. There are 13 residues in the CDR3. Trimming at V came to 4 bases and at J to 8 bases, leaving 5 bases not matched to a gene. CDR3 DNA sequence: TGTGCCAGCAGTGGAGGGACAGGGTTGGGCTACACCTTC. Translating gives CASSGGTGLGYTF.

The chain recombines TRBV11-2 with TRBJ2-5; D ambiguous. Germline V lookup: CDR1 SGHAT, CDR2 FQNNGV. The CDR3 is 15 amino acids. V lost 2 bases and J lost 2, with 12 bases in between. As DNA, the CDR3 is TGTGCCAGCAGCTTAATGGTGCTAGAACAAGAGACCCAGTACTTC. It encodes CASSLMVLEQETQYF.

V is TRBV9 and J is TRBJ2-7, with a weak D call TRBD1 (5 bases). The V end lost 4 bases, the J end lost 0 bases, and 14 bases lay between the germline ends. This CDR3 comprises 15 residues. Germline V lookup: CDR1 SGDLS, CDR2 YYNGEE. CDR3 sequence reads: CASSPRTGPSYEQYF. DNA for the CDR3: TGTGCCAGCAGCCCCCGAACAGGCCCCTCCTACGAGCAGTACTTC.

The chain has TRBV5-4 and TRBJ2-7, with D perhaps assigned TRBD1 or TRBD2 (6 bases each). CDR3 length equals 16 residues. Trimming removed 0 bases from V and 0 bases from J, with 13 bases in between. Germline V CDR1 and CDR2: SGHNT, YYREEE (reference sequence). The CDR3 coding sequence is TGTGCCAGCAGCTTGGAGGGGGGCGCGGGCTCCTACGAGCAGTACTTC. Translation: CASSLEGGAGSYEQYF.

The chain couples TRBV2 to TRBJ1-4; D gene ambiguous. Trimming removed 4 bases at V and 6 bases at J, with 6 bases between. This CDR3 spans 12 amino acids. From germline, CDR1 is SNHLY and CDR2 FYNNEI. CDR3 sequence reads: CASSVGYEKLFF. The CDR3 DNA sequence: TGTGCCAGCAGTGTGGGCTATGAAAAACTGTTTTTT.